This TCR beta chain emerged from a study of monozygotic twins with inflammatory bowel disease. The study, taken as a whole, reports: A single strong IBD-associated signal or clonotype was not supported by the findings.

Comments on this clonotype: The antigen is not known.

UMIs that had a 6-nucleotide sample barcode were put in using template switching. TCRdb reprocessed the 5' RACE reads, keeping one entry per CDR3 protein, no DNA. Its table records about 300,000 distinct CDR3 sequences. There are 11 residues in the CDR3. CDR1 is MDHEN and CDR2 is SYDVKM in the germline V gene. The clonotype comes from a human donor with ulcerative colitis or Crohn's disease, or a healthy co-twin of an affected twin (not recorded which). Sequenced material: blood. The chain employs TRBV28 and TRBJ2-7; TCRdb's assignment of TRBD2 cannot be checked, as there is no DNA. The CDR3 spells CASSSPTRRGF.